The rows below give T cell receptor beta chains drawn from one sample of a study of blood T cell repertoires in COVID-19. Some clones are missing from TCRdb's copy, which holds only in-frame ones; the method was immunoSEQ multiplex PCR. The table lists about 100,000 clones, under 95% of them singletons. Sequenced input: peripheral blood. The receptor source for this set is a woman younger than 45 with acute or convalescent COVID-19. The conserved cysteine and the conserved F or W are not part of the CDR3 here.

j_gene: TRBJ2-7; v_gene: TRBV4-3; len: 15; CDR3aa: ASSQGATSGRTYEQY
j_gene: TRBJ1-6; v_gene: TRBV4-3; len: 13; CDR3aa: ASSQTWDSYSPLH
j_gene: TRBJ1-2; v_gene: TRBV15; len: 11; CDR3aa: ATSPDTNYGYT
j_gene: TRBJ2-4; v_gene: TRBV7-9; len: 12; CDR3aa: ASSAAGYKNIQY
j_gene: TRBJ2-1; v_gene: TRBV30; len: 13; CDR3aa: AWSDRQGTANEQF
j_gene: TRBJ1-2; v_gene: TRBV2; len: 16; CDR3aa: ASSERRTGVLYNYGYT
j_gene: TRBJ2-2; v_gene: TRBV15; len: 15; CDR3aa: ATSREVGTSGTGELF
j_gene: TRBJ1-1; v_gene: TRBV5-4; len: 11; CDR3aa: ASSISVFTEAF
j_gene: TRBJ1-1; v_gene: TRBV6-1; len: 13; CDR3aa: ASSETGGAGTEAF
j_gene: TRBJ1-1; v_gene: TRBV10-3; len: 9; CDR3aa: ATSFNTEAF
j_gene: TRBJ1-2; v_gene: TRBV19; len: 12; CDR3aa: ASSVATGVGGYT
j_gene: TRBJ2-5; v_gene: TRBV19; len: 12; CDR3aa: ASSTTGGQETQY
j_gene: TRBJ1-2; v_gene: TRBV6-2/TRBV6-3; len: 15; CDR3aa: ASSQVTSGKDYYGYT
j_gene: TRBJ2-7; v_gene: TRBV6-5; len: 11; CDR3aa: ASRDRGPYEQY
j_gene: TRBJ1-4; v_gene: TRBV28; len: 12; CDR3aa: ASSFLSTNEKLF
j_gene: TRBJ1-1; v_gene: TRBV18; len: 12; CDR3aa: ASSRGGPNTEAF
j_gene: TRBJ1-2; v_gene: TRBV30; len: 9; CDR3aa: AWGQGGGYT
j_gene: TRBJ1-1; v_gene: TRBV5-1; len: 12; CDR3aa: ASSTRFGTVEAF
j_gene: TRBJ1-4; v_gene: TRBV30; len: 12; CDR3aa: AWSPRRTNEKLF
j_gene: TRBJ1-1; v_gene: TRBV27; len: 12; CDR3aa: ARRLGRPNTEAF
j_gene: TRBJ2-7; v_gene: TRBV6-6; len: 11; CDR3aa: ASSYGGAREQY
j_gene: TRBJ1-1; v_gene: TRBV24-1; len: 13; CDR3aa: ATRKDRGANTEAF
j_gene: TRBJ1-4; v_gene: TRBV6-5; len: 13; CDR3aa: ASSYSVRGGEKLF
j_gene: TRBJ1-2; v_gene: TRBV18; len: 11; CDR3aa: ASSPTGDYGYT
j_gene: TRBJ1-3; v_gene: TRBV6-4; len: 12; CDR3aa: ASSDSRRGNTIY
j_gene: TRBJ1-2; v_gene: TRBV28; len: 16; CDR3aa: ASSLSSGLGAVRYGYT
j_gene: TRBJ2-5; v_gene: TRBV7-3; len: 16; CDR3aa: ASSLIGPLSGTQETQY
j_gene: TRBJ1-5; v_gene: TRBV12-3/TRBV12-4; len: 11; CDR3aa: ASSLDRYQPQH
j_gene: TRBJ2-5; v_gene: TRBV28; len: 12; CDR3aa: ASSFLAGAETQY
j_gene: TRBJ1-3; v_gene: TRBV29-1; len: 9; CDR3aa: SVGQGNTIY
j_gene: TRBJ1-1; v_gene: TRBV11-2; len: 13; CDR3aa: ASSGPGVPSTEAF
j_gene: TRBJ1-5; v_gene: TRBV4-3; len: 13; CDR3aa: ASSQEDRGNQPQH
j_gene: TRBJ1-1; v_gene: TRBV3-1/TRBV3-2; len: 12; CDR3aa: ASSSGQTHTEAF
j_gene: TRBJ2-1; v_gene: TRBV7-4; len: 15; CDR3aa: ASSILAGAGSYNEQF
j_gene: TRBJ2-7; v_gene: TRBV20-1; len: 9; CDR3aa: SASADYEQY
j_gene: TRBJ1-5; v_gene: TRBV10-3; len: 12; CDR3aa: AISGQQREQPQH
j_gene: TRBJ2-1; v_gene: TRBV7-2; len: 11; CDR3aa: ASSLASRNEQF
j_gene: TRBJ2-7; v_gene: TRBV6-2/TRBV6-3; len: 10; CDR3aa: ASSYTQKKQY
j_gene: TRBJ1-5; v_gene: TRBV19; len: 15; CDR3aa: ASSIDPTGNSNQPQH
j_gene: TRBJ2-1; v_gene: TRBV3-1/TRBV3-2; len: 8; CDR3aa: ASSGRRQF
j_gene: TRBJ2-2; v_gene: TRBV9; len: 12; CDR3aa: AAGTGANTGELF
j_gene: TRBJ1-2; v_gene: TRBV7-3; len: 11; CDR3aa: ASSLGAGDGYT
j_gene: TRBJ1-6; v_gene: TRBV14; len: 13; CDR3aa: ASSRYGTENSPLH
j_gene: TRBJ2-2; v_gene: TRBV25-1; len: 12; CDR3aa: ASTRLGATGELF
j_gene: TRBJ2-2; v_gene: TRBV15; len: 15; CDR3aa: ATSRIGGDRGTGELF